This T cell receptor beta chain was retrieved from a study of T cells in Graves' hyperthyroidism and ophthalmopathy. Losses at the gene ends were 5 bases for V and 4 bases for J; bases not matched to a gene: 10. The CDR3 spans 16 residues. Germline loops: CDR1 SEHNR, CDR2 FQNEAQ (reference sequence). A word on this clonotype: Its antigen is unidentified.

Study results and caveats: Onset of ophthalmopathy came a median roughly 6 months after the model predicted it. Among clonotypes expanded in thyroid above 0.001, most were also found in blood.

Template material for amplifying TCR beta CDR3 regions consisted of RNA transcripts. The HTBI primer set was used in a first-round RT-PCR of the TCR CDR3. TCRdb reprocessed the multiplex PCR reads with MiXCR, giving one entry per CDR3 protein. The sample lists under 300,000 distinct CDR3 sequences; 12% to 15% were seen once. Clinicians diagnosed patients from clinical symptoms, serum thyroxine and TRAb, thyroid ultrasound and orbital computed tomography. This sequence was found in a woman aged 40 to 50 with Graves' hyperthyroidism. The sample consisted of blood. The chain links TRBV7-9 to TRBJ2-5, with 10 bases identical to TRBD1. CDR3 nucleotides: TGTGCCAGCAGCCTCCCGGACAGGGGGGCCTCAGAGACCCAGTACTTC. The encoded protein is CASSLPDRGASETQYF. The variable domain in full, with the rest retrieved from reference TRBV7-9 and TRBJ2-5, is DTGVSQNPRHKITKRGQNVTFRCDPISEHNRLYWYRQTLGQGPEFLTYFQNEAQLEKSRLLSDRFSAERPKGSFSTLEIQRTEQGDSAMYLCASSLPDRGASETQYFGPGTRLLVL.